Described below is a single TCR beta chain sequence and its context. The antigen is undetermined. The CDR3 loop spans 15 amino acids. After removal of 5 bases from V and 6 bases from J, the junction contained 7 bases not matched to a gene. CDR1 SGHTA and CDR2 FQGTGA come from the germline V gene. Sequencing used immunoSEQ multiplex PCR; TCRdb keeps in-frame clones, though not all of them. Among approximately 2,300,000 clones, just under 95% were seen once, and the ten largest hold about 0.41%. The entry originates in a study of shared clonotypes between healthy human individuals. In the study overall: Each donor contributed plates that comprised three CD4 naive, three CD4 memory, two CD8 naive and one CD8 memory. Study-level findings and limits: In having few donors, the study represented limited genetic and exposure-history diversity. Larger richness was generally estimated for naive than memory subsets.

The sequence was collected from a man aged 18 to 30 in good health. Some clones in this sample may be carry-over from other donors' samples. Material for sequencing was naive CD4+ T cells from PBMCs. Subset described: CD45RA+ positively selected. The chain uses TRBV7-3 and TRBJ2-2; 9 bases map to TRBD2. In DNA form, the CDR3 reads TGTGCCAGCAGCCCCGGGACTAGCTTCGCCGGGGAGCTGTTTTTT. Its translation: CASSPGTSFAGELFF.